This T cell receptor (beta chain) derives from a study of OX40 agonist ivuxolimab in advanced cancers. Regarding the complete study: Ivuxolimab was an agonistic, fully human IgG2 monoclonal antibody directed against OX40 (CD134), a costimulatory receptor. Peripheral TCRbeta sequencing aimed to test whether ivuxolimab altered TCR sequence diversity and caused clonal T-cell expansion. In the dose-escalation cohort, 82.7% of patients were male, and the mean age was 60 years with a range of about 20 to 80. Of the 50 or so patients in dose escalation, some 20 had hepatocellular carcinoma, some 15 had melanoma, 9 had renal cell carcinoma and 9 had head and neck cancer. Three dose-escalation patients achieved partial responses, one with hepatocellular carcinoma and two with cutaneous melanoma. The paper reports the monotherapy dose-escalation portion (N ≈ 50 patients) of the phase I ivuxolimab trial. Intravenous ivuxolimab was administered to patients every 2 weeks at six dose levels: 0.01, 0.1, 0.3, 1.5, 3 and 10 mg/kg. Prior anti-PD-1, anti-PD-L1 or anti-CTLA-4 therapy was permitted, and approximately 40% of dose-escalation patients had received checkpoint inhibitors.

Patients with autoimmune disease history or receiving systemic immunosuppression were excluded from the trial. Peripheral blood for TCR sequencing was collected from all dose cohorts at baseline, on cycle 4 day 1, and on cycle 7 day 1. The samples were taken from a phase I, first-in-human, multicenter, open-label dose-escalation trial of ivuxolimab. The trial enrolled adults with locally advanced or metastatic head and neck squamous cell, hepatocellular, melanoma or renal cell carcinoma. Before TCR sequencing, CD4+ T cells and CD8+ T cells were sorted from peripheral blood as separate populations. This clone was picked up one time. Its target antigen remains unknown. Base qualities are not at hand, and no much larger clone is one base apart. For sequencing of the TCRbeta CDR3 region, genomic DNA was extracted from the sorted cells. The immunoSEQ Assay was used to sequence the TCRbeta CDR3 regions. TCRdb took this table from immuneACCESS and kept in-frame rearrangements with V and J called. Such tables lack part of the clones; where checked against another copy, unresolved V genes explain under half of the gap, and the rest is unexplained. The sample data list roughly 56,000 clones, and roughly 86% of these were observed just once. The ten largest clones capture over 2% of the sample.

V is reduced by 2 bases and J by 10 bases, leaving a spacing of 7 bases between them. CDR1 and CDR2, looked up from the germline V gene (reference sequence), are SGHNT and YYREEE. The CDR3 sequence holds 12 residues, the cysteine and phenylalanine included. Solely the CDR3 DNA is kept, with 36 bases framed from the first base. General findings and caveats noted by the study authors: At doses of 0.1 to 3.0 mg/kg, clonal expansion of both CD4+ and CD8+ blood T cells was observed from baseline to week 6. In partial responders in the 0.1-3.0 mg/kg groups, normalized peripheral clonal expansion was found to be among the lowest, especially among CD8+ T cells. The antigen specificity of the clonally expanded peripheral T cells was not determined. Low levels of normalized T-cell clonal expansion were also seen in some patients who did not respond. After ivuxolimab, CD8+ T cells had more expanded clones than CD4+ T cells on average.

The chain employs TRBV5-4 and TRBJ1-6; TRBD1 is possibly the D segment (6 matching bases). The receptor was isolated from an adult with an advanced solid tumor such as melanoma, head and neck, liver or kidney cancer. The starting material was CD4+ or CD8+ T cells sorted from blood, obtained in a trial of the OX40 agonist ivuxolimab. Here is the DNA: TGTGCCAGCAGCTTAGGGGGATCACCCCTCCACTTT. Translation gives CASSLGGSPLHF. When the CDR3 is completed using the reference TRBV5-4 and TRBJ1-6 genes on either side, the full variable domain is ETGVTQSPTHLIKTRGQQVTLRCSSQSGHNTVSWYQQALGQGPQFIFQYYREEENGRGNFPPRFSGLQFPNYSSELNVNALELDDSALYLCASSLGGSPLHFGNGTRLTVT.